The 18 T cell receptor beta chains below were found in one sample sequenced in a study of OX40 agonist ivuxolimab in advanced cancers. TCRdb's table, derived via immunoSEQ multiplex PCR, lists solely in-frame clones and lacks some. The top ten hold 25% of the sample, which has roughly 76,000 clones, around four fifths seen once. This sample comprised CD4+ or CD8+ T cells sorted from blood, obtained in a trial of the OX40 agonist ivuxolimab. The receptors stem from an adult with an advanced solid tumor such as melanoma, head and neck, liver or kidney cancer.

The chain joins TRBV10-3 to TRBJ1-1; 7 nucleotides line up with TRBD1. The CDR3 has 13 amino acids. Unmatched junction bases numbered 5, after V lost 10 bases and J lost 0 bases. The germline CDR1 and CDR2 sequences are ENHRY and SYGVKD. This CDR3 is CAKQQGMNTEAFF. The CDR3 coding sequence is TGTGCCAAACAACAGGGGATGAACACTGAAGCTTTCTTT.

CDR3 loop: CAWSPSLYSPLHF. The CDR3 DNA reads as TGTGCCTGGAGTCCCTCTCTTTATTCACCCCTCCACTTT. The chain couples TRBV30 to TRBJ1-6; D remains unclear. This CDR3 comprises 13 residues. Trimming took 2 bases from V and 8 from J, leaving 10 bases between them. Per germline, CDR1 GTSNPN and CDR2 SVGIG (reference sequence).

V and J are TRBV7-6 and TRBJ1-5; 10 positions match TRBD1. The V gene end was trimmed by 5 bases and the J gene end by 5 bases; junction bases not matched to a gene: 3. Germline CDR1 is SGHVS and CDR2 is FNYEAQ. This CDR3 has 14 residues. The DNA of the CDR3 is TGTGCCAGCAGCCTCGGGACAGGGGATCAGCCCCAGCATTTT. It yields the protein CASSLGTGDQPQHF.

This chain uses TRBV19 with TRBJ2-3; D might be TRBD2 (6 bases). V lost 3 bases, J lost 8 bases, and 12 bases lay in between. The CDR3 runs 13 residues. In germline, CDR1 is LNHDA, CDR2 SQIVND (reference sequence). CDR3 amino acids: CASSIPGLTTQYF. CDR3 DNA: TGTGCCAGTAGTATTCCGGGACTTACTACGCAGTATTTT.

The rearrangement uses TRBV7-2 and TRBJ2-7; D is perhaps TRBD1 (5 bases). The CDR3 covers 15 residues. Germline-derived CDR1 and CDR2 are SGHTA and FQGNSA. Between the trimmed V and J ends, which lost 2 bases and 2 bases, there was a span of 13 bases. The chain's CDR3 is CASSLINPGTYEQYF. The CDR3 DNA follows: TGTGCCAGCAGCTTAATCAATCCAGGGACCTACGAGCAGTACTTC.

There are a few counts of this clone. V and J are TRBV9 and TRBJ1-5, with D maybe TRBD1 (5 bases). Germline V CDR1 and CDR2: SGDLS, YYNGEE. The CDR3 length is 14 residues. Trimming stripped 4 bases from V and 2 bases from J, with 10 bases between. Here the CDR3 DNA reads TGTGCCAGCAGCCCCACAGGAGGCAATCAGCCCCAGCATTTT. Residues: CASSPTGGNQPQHF.

This sequence joins TRBV7-9 and TRBJ2-3, with 12 bases aligning to TRBD2. Losses at the gene ends were 9 bases for V and 4 bases for J; bases not matched to a gene: 5. The CDR3 is 14 amino acids. CDR1 and CDR2 (germline): SEHNR, FQNEAQ (reference sequence). The CDR3 DNA reads as TGTGCCAGTTCTAGCGGGGGGGCGGCAGATACGCAGTATTTT. Amino acids: CASSSGGAADTQYF.

The chain combines TRBV13 with TRBJ2-7, with TRBD1 identical over 7 bases. Germline V gene data show CDR1 as PRHDT and CDR2 as FYEKMQ (reference sequence). The CDR3 runs 14 residues. J gave up 9 bases and V 5 bases, and 13 bases lay outside the gene matches. For the CDR3, the DNA is TGTGCCAGCAGCCCACAGGGGACCGGCTTGGGGCAGTACTTC. This sequence encodes CASSPQGTGLGQYF.

This chain connects TRBV5-1 to TRBJ1-1; a possible D gene is TRBD1 (5 bases). V lost 4 bases and J 1 base, leaving 17 bases between the germline ends. CDR3 size: 16 residues. Looked up from germline, CDR1 is SGHRS and CDR2 is YFSETQ. The CDR3: CASSPGGGGRNTEAFF. CDR3 in DNA: TGCGCCAGCAGCCCTGGGGGGGGTGGGAGGAACACTGAAGCTTTCTTT.

This chain connects TRBV7-2 to TRBJ1-2; no clear D gene. Trimming removed 8 bases at V and 5 bases at J, with 12 bases between. CDR1 is SGHTA and CDR2 is FQGNSA in the germline V gene. The CDR3 length is 12 residues. The CDR3 loop is CASGGGRYGYTF. As DNA, the CDR3 is TGTGCCAGCGGCGGAGGGAGGTATGGCTACACCTTC.

The rearrangement links TRBV29-1 to TRBJ1-2, with 9 bases matching TRBD1. There are 14 residues in the CDR3. J gave up 6 bases and V 1 base, and 6 bases lay outside the gene matches. Germline V gene lookup returns CDR1 SQVTM and CDR2 ANQGSEA. CDR3 in amino acids: CSVEVRDRVNGYTF. In DNA, the CDR3 is TGCAGCGTTGAAGTCCGGGACAGGGTAAATGGCTACACCTTC. The full variable domain, completed using reference TRBV29-1 and TRBJ1-2, is SAVISQKPSRDICQRGTSLTIQCQVDSQVTMMFWYRQQPGQSLTLIATANQGSEATYESGFVIDKFPISRPNLTFSTLTVSNMSPEDSSIYLCSVEVRDRVNGYTFGSGTRLTVV.

This clone was counted a few times. V and J are TRBV5-1 and TRBJ2-4, with 7 bases aligning to TRBD2. V lost 4 bases and J lost 7; bases outside the gene matches: 8. The V gene's germline CDR1 is SGHRS and CDR2 YFSETQ. The CDR3 contains 14 residues. The CDR3 region is CASSDTGGENIQYF. The CDR3 nucleotides are TGCGCCAGCAGCGATACGGGGGGAGAGAACATTCAGTACTTC.

The chain has TRBV7-2 and TRBJ2-3; D call uncertain. Germline V CDR1 and CDR2: SGHTA, FQGNSA. This CDR3 is built from 13 residues. V lost 1 base to trimming and J lost 7 bases, with 9 bases between them. The CDR3: CASSLGEDNTQYF. The DNA for the CDR3 is TGTGCCAGCAGCTTAGGAGAGGATAATACGCAGTATTTT.

V usage is TRBV7-6 and J usage is TRBJ1-4, with a tentative D call TRBD1 (5 bases). The CDR3 runs 14 residues. V lost 6 bases and J 5 bases, leaving 13 bases between the germline ends. The germline gives CDR1 SGHVS, CDR2 FNYEAQ. The CDR3 bases are TGTGCCAGCAGACCGGGACCGGCAAATGAAAAACTGTTTTTT. This codes for CASRPGPANEKLFF. The complete variable domain, with remaining parts taken from reference TRBV7-6 and TRBJ1-4, reads GAGVSQSPRYKVTKRGQDVALRCDPISGHVSLYWYRQALGQGPEFLTYFNYEAQQDKSGLPNDRFSAERPEGSISTLTIQRTEQRDSAMYRCASRPGPANEKLFFGSGTQLSVL.

The chain combines TRBV10-3 with TRBJ1-1; a weak D match, TRBD1 (5 bases). Trimming pared 8 bases from V and 3 bases from J, leaving 22 bases between. The CDR3 consists of 16 residues. CDR1 is ENHRY and CDR2 is SYGVKD in the germline V gene. The CDR3 loop is CAIAPRSEGRDTEAFF. In DNA form, the CDR3 reads TGTGCCATCGCACCTCGTTCGGAGGGGCGGGACACTGAAGCTTTCTTT.

The chain combines TRBV4-2 with TRBJ2-7, with TRBD2 identical over 10 bases. CDR1 is LGHNA, CDR2 YNFKEQ, per germline. This CDR3 contains 15 residues. Germline trimming cut 6 bases from V and 2 bases from J; bases unmatched to any gene: 7. The DNA for the CDR3 is TGTGCCAGCAGTGCGGGGCTAGCGGGAGCCTACGAGCAGTACTTC. Translation gives CASSAGLAGAYEQYF.

The V and J genes are TRBV6-1 and TRBJ1-1; D gene ambiguous. The CDR3 length is 12 residues. Trimming left V 7 bases short and J 1 base short, with 7 bases between. Germline V gene sequence: CDR1 MNHNS, CDR2 SASEGT. The CDR3 nucleotides read TGTGCCAGCATGGTGCAGAACACTGAAGCTTTCTTT. It codes for CASMVQNTEAFF.

The J gene is TRBJ2-7, the V gene TRBV14, with 8 bases matching TRBD2. The junction had 7 bases not matched to a gene; V was cut back by 5 bases and J by 1 base. The CDR3 totals 15 residues. Looked up from germline, CDR1 is SGHDN and CDR2 is FVKESK. The CDR3 coding sequence is TGTGCCAGCAGCTCAGTCGCGGGAGGTTCCTACGAGCAGTACTTC. This gives the protein CASSSVAGGSYEQYF.